This note documents a single T cell receptor beta chain sequence. The antigen it binds to is not known. Base-call qualities are not available, and no considerably larger clone is one nucleotide away. These data originate in a study of T-cell reconstitution after alpha-beta-depleted transplantation in children (dated by TCRdb to 2016 to 2018). Describing the broader study: Using TCR repertoire profiling, the study quantitatively followed how T-cell immune reconstitution unfolded in children after TCRalphabeta/CD19-depleted allogeneic hematopoietic cell transplantation.

The germline V gene gives CDR1 as MGHDK and CDR2 as SYGVNS. From the cysteine through the phenylalanine, the CDR3 covers 13 amino acids. Just the 39-base CDR3 DNA is kept, in frame starting at base 1. Cut back by 4 bases and 4 bases, the V and J ends lie 8 bases apart. Library preparation employed PCR. Sequencing was performed on an Illumina HiSeq 2500. Molecular barcoding was employed in the preparation of TCR libraries, with unique molecular identifiers being used to normalize TCRbeta repertoire quantification. Clones were called with MiXCR by TCRdb after fastp trimmed the public reads at Q25, and only in-frame beta chains were retained. One record per CDR3 amino acid sequence lists the most common genes and DNA. Recorded for this sample are 500,000 or so distinct CDR3 sequences; 32% of them occurred a single time. Of the sample, around 2.4% falls within the top ten clones.

This receptor was identified in a human donor who donated a stem cell graft to a child with aplastic anemia. Material: PBMCs from the stem cell graft donor, obtained from the stem cell graft. Rearrangement joined TRBV25-1 to TRBJ1-5; no confident D gene assignment can be made. The CDR3 corresponds to CASSVTGNQPQHF. The DNA reads as follows: TGTGCCAGCAGTGTAACTGGGAATCAGCCCCAGCATTTT.